The 8 T cell receptor beta chains given below trace back to one sample, sequenced in a study of cytomegalovirus exposure and HLA in healthy donors. With 60 Vbeta and 13 Jbeta primers, the PCR was carried out. The data were produced by immunoSEQ multiplex PCR, yet TCRdb's version contains in-frame clones alone and is incomplete. The sample records 120,000 to 150,000 clones, about 79% being singletons. The sample was PBMCs. The receptors come from a man aged 35-49 years in good health and CMV-seropositive.

This clone showed up just a few times. The chain has TRBV21-1 and TRBJ1-3; TRBD1, the table's D call, lacks a check against the DNA. TRBV21-1 has pseudogene status. This CDR3 has 13 amino acids. The CDR3 DNA follows: TGTGCCAGCAGCCCCAACTCTGGAAACACCATATATTTT. Protein: CASSPNSGNTIYF.

The CDR3 sequence: CASSKGQSSNQPQHF. The CDR3 region has the DNA TGTGCCAGCTCCAAGGGACAGAGCAGTAATCAGCCCCAGCATTTT. The chain combines TRBV7-9 with TRBJ1-5; 7 bases align to TRBD1. V dropped 8 bases and J dropped 4; count of bases not matched to a gene: 11. Per the germline V gene, CDR1 is SEHNR and CDR2 is FQNEAQ (reference sequence). CDR3 length equals 15 residues.

The genes are TRBV7-9 and TRBJ2-1; 7 nucleotides line up with TRBD1. V dropped 2 bases and J dropped 3; count of bases not matched to a gene: 4. From germline, CDR1 is SEHNR and CDR2 FQNEAQ (reference sequence). This CDR3 region has 15 residues. The CDR3 nucleotides are TGTGCCAGCAGCTTAACCAGGGGGTTCTACAATGAGCAGTTCTTC. Translation gives CASSLTRGFYNEQFF.

This clone has only one observation. The rearrangement joins TRBV19 to TRBJ2-3, with TRBD1 matching 8 bases. Germline-derived CDR1 and CDR2 are LNHDA and SQIVND (reference sequence). With 7 bases clipped from V and 6 bases from J, the junction kept 12 bases outside the gene matches. The CDR3 runs to 15 residues. For the CDR3, the DNA is TGTGCCAGTAAGTCCGGACAGGGCATTGTGGATACGCAGTATTTT. It is translated as CASKSGQGIVDTQYF.

The CDR3 DNA reads TGTGCCAGCAGCCAAGGGAGTTTCAACAATGAGCAGTTCTTC. The encoded protein is CASSQGSFNNEQFF. The genes are TRBV7-3 and TRBJ2-1; a possible D gene is TRBD2 (5 bases). This CDR3 has 14 amino acids. In germline, CDR1 is SGHTA, CDR2 FQGTGA. V gave up 5 bases and J gave up 5 bases, with 13 bases separating them. Complete variable domain (other parts from reference TRBV7-3 and TRBJ2-1): GAGVSQTPSNKVTEKGKYVELRCDPISGHTALYWYRQSLGQGPEFLIYFQGTGAADDSGLPNDRFFAVRPEGSVSTLKIQRTERGDSAVYLCASSQGSFNNEQFFGPGTRLTVL.

The V gene is TRBV19, the J gene TRBJ2-1; D might be TRBD2 (6 bases). The CDR3 extends over 13 amino acids. CDR1 is LNHDA and CDR2 is SQIVND in the germline V gene (reference sequence). Trimming cost V 9 bases and J 9 bases, with 18 bases left between them. In nucleotides, the CDR3 is TGTGCCAGCTCTCGGGACTTTGAGGGTGAGCAGTTCTTC. Protein: CASSRDFEGEQFF.

The rearrangement uses TRBV29-1 and TRBJ2-3, with D possibly matching TRBD1 (5 bases). Per the germline V gene, CDR1 is SQVTM and CDR2 is ANQGSEA. CDR3 length: 15 amino acids. Trimming took off 3 bases at V and 1 base at J, with 14 bases between the two ends. CDR3 bases: TGCAGCGTTGACAAGGGGTTATCAGGCACAGATACGCAGTATTTT. Amino acids: CSVDKGLSGTDTQYF.

This chain connects TRBV18 to TRBJ2-7, with 10 nucleotides matching TRBD1. V lost 5 bases, J lost 5 bases, and 6 bases stayed unmatched. The CDR3 is made up of 14 amino acids. CDR1 is KGHSH and CDR2 is LQKENI in the germline V gene. The CDR3 loop reads CASSTGTGDHEQYF. The CDR3 region has the DNA TGTGCCAGCTCAACCGGGACAGGGGACCACGAGCAGTACTTC.